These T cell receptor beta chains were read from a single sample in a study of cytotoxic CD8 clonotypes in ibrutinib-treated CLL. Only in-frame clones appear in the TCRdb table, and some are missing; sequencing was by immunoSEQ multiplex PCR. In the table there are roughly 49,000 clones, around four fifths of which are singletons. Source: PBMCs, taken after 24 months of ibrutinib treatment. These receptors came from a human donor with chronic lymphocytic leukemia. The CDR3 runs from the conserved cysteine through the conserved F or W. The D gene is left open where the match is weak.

CDR3aa: CASRVAYSYNEQFF; v_gene: TRBV28; d_gene: -; j_gene: TRBJ2-1
CDR3aa: CASSESTSETGAYGYTF; v_gene: TRBV10-1; d_gene: TRBD1; j_gene: TRBJ1-2
CDR3aa: CASSLDQYRNSGETQYF; v_gene: TRBV11-2; d_gene: -; j_gene: TRBJ2-5
CDR3aa: CASSPQGTKNIQYF; v_gene: TRBV5-4; d_gene: -; j_gene: TRBJ2-4
CDR3aa: CASSPGGLFEAFF; v_gene: TRBV7-9; d_gene: -; j_gene: TRBJ1-1
CDR3aa: CASSPDPGASGNTIYF; v_gene: TRBV4-3; d_gene: -; j_gene: TRBJ1-3
CDR3aa: CASKTGSEKLFF; v_gene: TRBV10-2; d_gene: TRBD1; j_gene: TRBJ1-4
CDR3aa: CASSRGSYEQYF; v_gene: TRBV6-6; d_gene: -; j_gene: TRBJ2-7
CDR3aa: CASSEGLAGEVYTGELFF; v_gene: TRBV21-1; d_gene: -; j_gene: TRBJ2-2
CDR3aa: CASVGRLGEDEQFF; v_gene: TRBV19; d_gene: -; j_gene: TRBJ2-1
CDR3aa: CASSLWLRAPRSNEQFF; v_gene: TRBV5-1; d_gene: -; j_gene: TRBJ2-1
CDR3aa: CASSQETRLGEQFF; v_gene: TRBV4-3; d_gene: -; j_gene: TRBJ2-1
CDR3aa: CASSQGPQQPQHF; v_gene: TRBV4-1; d_gene: -; j_gene: TRBJ1-5
CDR3aa: CASSYSPTGGPETQYF; v_gene: TRBV6-5; d_gene: TRBD2; j_gene: TRBJ2-5
CDR3aa: CASTKTAGVAYGYTF; v_gene: TRBV27; d_gene: -; j_gene: TRBJ1-2
CDR3aa: CASRDLGEGYTF; v_gene: TRBV6-6; d_gene: -; j_gene: TRBJ1-2
CDR3aa: CATSRVAEETQYF; v_gene: TRBV15; d_gene: -; j_gene: TRBJ2-5
CDR3aa: CAWSVWDSNTGELFF; v_gene: TRBV30; d_gene: -; j_gene: TRBJ2-2
CDR3aa: CASSPPGGEHGYTF; v_gene: TRBV5-6; d_gene: -; j_gene: TRBJ1-2
CDR3aa: CATEQGNGNTIYF; v_gene: TRBV7-9; d_gene: -; j_gene: TRBJ1-3
CDR3aa: CASRPRTGVANEQFF; v_gene: TRBV7-2; d_gene: TRBD1; j_gene: TRBJ2-1
CDR3aa: CASSEGGRSLEDTF; v_gene: TRBV6-1; d_gene: -; j_gene: TRBJ1-2
CDR3aa: CASSLGTSGRNEQFF; v_gene: TRBV27; d_gene: TRBD2; j_gene: TRBJ2-1
CDR3aa: CAIKLDTDTQYF; v_gene: TRBV10-3; d_gene: -; j_gene: TRBJ2-3
CDR3aa: CSPSTLAGAEQFF; v_gene: TRBV29-1; d_gene: TRBD2; j_gene: TRBJ2-1
CDR3aa: CASSYSVDVQETQYF; v_gene: TRBV9; d_gene: -; j_gene: TRBJ2-5
CDR3aa: CASRQRGYNEQFF; v_gene: TRBV28; d_gene: TRBD2; j_gene: TRBJ2-1
CDR3aa: CASSVWESGELFF; v_gene: TRBV27; d_gene: -; j_gene: TRBJ2-2
CDR3aa: CASSFSRNEQFF; v_gene: TRBV5-1; d_gene: -; j_gene: TRBJ2-1
CDR3aa: CASSLVGGDTEAFF; v_gene: TRBV7-2; d_gene: TRBD1; j_gene: TRBJ1-1
CDR3aa: CASSAAVAGANVLTF; v_gene: TRBV5-4; d_gene: -; j_gene: TRBJ2-6